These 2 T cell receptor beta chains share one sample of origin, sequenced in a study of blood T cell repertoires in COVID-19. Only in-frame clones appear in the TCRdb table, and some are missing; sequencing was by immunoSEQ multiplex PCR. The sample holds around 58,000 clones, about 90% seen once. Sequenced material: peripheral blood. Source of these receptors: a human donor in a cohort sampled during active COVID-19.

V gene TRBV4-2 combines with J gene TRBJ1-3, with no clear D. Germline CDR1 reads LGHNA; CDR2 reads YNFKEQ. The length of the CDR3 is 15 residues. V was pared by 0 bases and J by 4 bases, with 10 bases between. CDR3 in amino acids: CASSQELGSGNTIYF. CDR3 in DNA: TGTGCCAGCAGCCAAGAACTAGGGTCCGGAAACACCATATATTTT.

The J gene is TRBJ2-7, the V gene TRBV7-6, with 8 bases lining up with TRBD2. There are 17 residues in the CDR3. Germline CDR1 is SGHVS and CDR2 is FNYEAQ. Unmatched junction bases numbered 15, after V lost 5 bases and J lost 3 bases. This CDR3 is CASSPGTRYTHYYEQYF. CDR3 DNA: TGTGCCAGCAGCCCCGGGACTAGGTATACCCACTACTACGAGCAGTACTTC.